Below, 20 T cell receptor beta chains from the same sample are listed, as sequenced in a study of OX40 agonist ivuxolimab in advanced cancers. Generated by immunoSEQ multiplex PCR, the TCRdb table keeps only in-frame clones and is missing some. The sample lists around 67,000 clones; about 80% were seen once. The material sequenced was CD4+ or CD8+ T cells sorted from blood, taken in a trial of the OX40 agonist ivuxolimab. These receptors originate from an adult with an advanced solid tumor such as melanoma, head and neck, liver or kidney cancer.

This clone was observed many times. The chain has TRBV5-1 and TRBJ1-1; D might be TRBD1 (6 bases). The germline gives CDR1 SGHRS, CDR2 YFSETQ. The CDR3 is made up of 19 amino acids. V lost 4 bases and J 0 bases, leaving 25 bases between the germline ends. CDR3 amino acids: CASSPGGTIKPFMNTEAFF. The DNA of the CDR3 is TGCGCCAGCAGCCCGGGGGGGACAATTAAGCCTTTCATGAACACTGAAGCTTTCTTT. Full variable domain (remainder filled in from reference TRBV5-1 and TRBJ1-1): KAGVTQTPRYLIKTRGQQVTLSCSPISGHRSVSWYQQTPGQGLQFLFEYFSETQRNKGNFPGRFSGRQFSNSRSEMNVSTLELGDSALYLCASSPGGTIKPFMNTEAFFGQGTRLTVV.

CDR3 in amino acids: CASSPSLGFQETQYF. The CDR3 nucleotides are TGTGCCAGCTCACCTTCTCTAGGGTTCCAAGAGACCCAGTACTTC. The J gene is TRBJ2-5, the V gene TRBV18, with D uncertain. The germline V gene encodes CDR1 KGHSH and CDR2 LQKENI. The V gene lost 3 bases and the J gene lost 1 base, with 12 bases spanning the gap. The CDR3 is 15 amino acids.

This clone was found a few times. The chain combines TRBV21-1 with TRBJ2-5; the table's TRBD1 call for D was not verified on the DNA. TRBV21-1 is marked as a pseudogene. The CDR3 covers 19 residues. The CDR3 bases are TGTGCCAGCAGCACAAGAGGACAGGGGCAGGGTGAGGACCAAGAGACCCAGTACTTC. This codes for CASSTRGQGQGEDQETQYF.

This clone has a handful of counts. The chain uses TRBV5-1 and TRBJ2-1, with 10 bases fitting TRBD2. Losses at the gene ends were 4 bases for V and 2 bases for J; bases not matched to a gene: 3. Germline values: CDR1 SGHRS, CDR2 YFSETQ. This CDR3 spans 15 amino acids. Here the CDR3 reads CASSPSGGPYNEQFF. The CDR3 DNA reads TGCGCCAGCAGCCCTAGCGGGGGTCCCTACAATGAGCAGTTCTTC. Filled out from reference TRBV5-1 and TRBJ2-1, the complete variable domain reads KAGVTQTPRYLIKTRGQQVTLSCSPISGHRSVSWYQQTPGQGLQFLFEYFSETQRNKGNFPGRFSGRQFSNSRSEMNVSTLELGDSALYLCASSPSGGPYNEQFFGPGTRLTVL.

The J gene is TRBJ2-1, the V gene TRBV5-1, with TRBD1 matching 8 bases. Unmatched junction bases numbered 9, after V lost 4 bases and J lost 6 bases. This CDR3 comprises 15 residues. Germline values: CDR1 SGHRS, CDR2 YFSETQ. CDR3 nucleotides: TGCGCCAGCAGCCCCGGACAGGGTCTAGGCAATGAGCAGTTCTTC. Protein product: CASSPGQGLGNEQFF. Full variable domain (rest looked up from reference TRBV5-1 and TRBJ2-1): KAGVTQTPRYLIKTRGQQVTLSCSPISGHRSVSWYQQTPGQGLQFLFEYFSETQRNKGNFPGRFSGRQFSNSRSEMNVSTLELGDSALYLCASSPGQGLGNEQFFGPGTRLTVL.

The gene calls are TRBV4-2 and TRBJ1-2; D may be TRBD1 (5 bases). Per germline, CDR1 LGHNA and CDR2 YNFKEQ. The CDR3 length is 13 residues. The V end lost 6 bases, the J end lost 10 bases, and 18 bases lay between the germline ends. The CDR3 bases are TGTGCCAGCAGACGAGACAGCGTCATAGACTACACCTTC. This sequence encodes CASRRDSVIDYTF.

The rearrangement uses TRBV9 and TRBJ2-2; TRBD1 matches at 7 bases. Germline lookup yields CDR1 SGDLS and CDR2 YYNGEE. With V trimmed by 2 bases and J by 5 bases, 9 bases remained unmatched. This CDR3 spans 16 amino acids. CDR3 sequence (DNA): TGTGCCAGCAGCGTCGGGCAGGGGGAAAGGACCGGGGAGCTGTTTTTT. Translation gives CASSVGQGERTGELFF. Using reference TRBV9 and TRBJ2-2 for the parts outside the CDR3, the full variable domain is DSGVTQTPKHLITATGQRVTLRCSPRSGDLSVYWYQQSLDQGLQFLIQYYNGEERAKGNILERFSAQQFPDLHSELNLSSLELGDSALYFCASSVGQGERTGELFFGEGSRLTVL.

The V and J genes are TRBV23-1 and TRBJ2-7; no firm D call. TRBV23-1 is reported as an ORF; its role is uncertain. The CDR3 contains 15 residues. Between the trimmed V and J ends, which lost 6 bases and 0 bases, there was a span of 15 bases. The CDR3 loop is CASRHERADSYEQYF. The CDR3 DNA is TGCGCCAGCAGACACGAACGGGCGGACTCCTACGAGCAGTACTTC.

This chain joins TRBV7-9 and TRBJ1-3, with 7 bases lining up with TRBD1. CDR3 length: 15 residues. V shed 5 bases, J shed 0 bases, and the junction held 4 bases outside the gene matches. The germline V gene has CDR1 SEHNR and CDR2 FQNEAQ (reference sequence). The CDR3 bases are TGTGCCAGCAGCCCGGGACAGCTCTCTGGAAACACCATATATTTT. It is translated as CASSPGQLSGNTIYF.

J is TRBJ1-6 and V is TRBV5-3; D unclear. TRBV5-3 is designated an ORF whose function remains uncertain. This CDR3 is built from 16 residues. Between the trimmed V and J ends, which lost 4 bases and 7 bases, there was a span of 18 bases. CDR3 sequence (DNA): TGTGCCAGAAGCCCTGACCCATACCCCCCCAATTCACCCCTCCACTTT. Protein: CARSPDPYPPNSPLHF.

The table lists this clone with a few counts. V usage is TRBV5-4 and J usage is TRBJ1-1; D is uncertain. V was shortened by 6 bases and J by 4 bases, with 13 bases between the two germline ends. The CDR3 runs 13 residues. Germline CDR1 and CDR2: SGHNT and YYREEE (reference sequence). The CDR3, as DNA: TGTGCCAGCACCTCAGGAGGAAGCACTGAAGCTTTCTTT. Its protein is CASTSGGSTEAFF. The entire variable domain, with the rest obtained from reference TRBV5-4 and TRBJ1-1, is as follows: ETGVTQSPTHLIKTRGQQVTLRCSSQSGHNTVSWYQQALGQGPQFIFQYYREEENGRGNFPPRFSGLQFPNYSSELNVNALELDDSALYLCASTSGGSTEAFFGQGTRLTVV.

In this sample, this clone turned up once. J is TRBJ1-1 and V is TRBV14; a weak D match, TRBD1 (5 bases). V shed 1 base and J shed 6 bases, with 9 bases lying between them. Germline V gene sequence: CDR1 SGHDN, CDR2 FVKESK. This CDR3 comprises 13 residues. In DNA, the CDR3 is TGTGCCAGCAGCCAAGGCCCCAGGGCTGAAGCTTTCTTT. It yields the protein CASSQGPRAEAFF.

The CDR3: CSAVPTGEAFF. CDR3 sequence (DNA): TGCAGTGCTGTTCCGACAGGGGAAGCTTTCTTT. The genes are TRBV20-1 and TRBJ1-1, with 7 bases that match TRBD1. The germline CDR1 and CDR2 sequences are DFQATT and SNEGSKA (reference sequence). Trimming cost V 5 bases and J 8 bases; bases outside gene matches: 5. This CDR3 is built from 11 residues.

This clone has a handful of counts. The V gene is TRBV2, the J gene TRBJ1-5, with a tentative D call TRBD1 (5 bases). CDR3 length: 15 amino acids. CDR1 and CDR2 from the germline V gene are SNHLY and FYNNEI. Trimming cost V 6 bases and J 8 bases, with 20 bases left between them. This CDR3 reads CASSRLSGSFEPQHF. The DNA of the CDR3 is TGTGCCAGCAGCAGACTCTCAGGGTCCTTTGAGCCCCAGCATTTT.

V and J are TRBV29-1 and TRBJ1-2, with D hard to call. The germline V gene has CDR1 SQVTM and CDR2 ANQGSEA. This CDR3 is built from 14 residues. Trimming removed 6 bases at V and 1 base at J, with 15 bases between. CDR3 loop: CSVTPGKLNYGYTF. The CDR3 nucleotides read TGCAGCGTAACCCCGGGAAAACTTAACTATGGCTACACCTTC.

Written as DNA, the CDR3 is TGTGCCAGCAGCCAAGCCAGTCTCTTGAACACTGAAGCTTTCTTT. Translating gives CASSQASLLNTEAFF. The V gene is TRBV14, the J gene TRBJ1-1; D remains unclear. The V gene's germline CDR1 is SGHDN and CDR2 FVKESK. The ends were cut back, 1 base at V and 0 bases at J, with 9 bases in the middle. This CDR3 region has 15 residues.

Regarding this clone: Other DNA sequences in the same sample also yield this CDR3. V and J are TRBV30 and TRBJ1-6; no reliable D call. The V end lost 2 bases, the J end lost 3 bases, and 5 bases lay between the germline ends. The CDR3 is 13 residues long. Germline V gives CDR1 GTSNPN, CDR2 SVGIG (reference sequence). The DNA of the CDR3 is TGTGCCTGGAGTTCCGGCTATAATTCACCCCTCCACTTT. It encodes CAWSSGYNSPLHF. Full variable domain (outside the CDR3, taken from reference TRBV30 and TRBJ1-6): SQTIHQWPATLVQPVGSPLSLECTVEGTSNPNLYWYRQAAGRGLQLLFYSVGIGQISSEVPQNLSASRPQDRQFILSSKKLLLSDSGFYLCAWSSGYNSPLHFGNGTRLTVT.

The chain combines TRBV30 with TRBJ1-6, with 9 bases fitting TRBD1. With V trimmed by 6 bases and J by 8 bases, 8 bases remained unmatched. The CDR3 runs to 14 residues. Germline lookup yields CDR1 GTSNPN and CDR2 SVGIG (reference sequence). The CDR3 DNA reads TGTGCCTGCCGACCGGGACAGGGTCATTCACCCCTCCACTTT. This translates into CACRPGQGHSPLHF.

This clone was picked up one time. This chain uses TRBV6-1 with TRBJ1-5; D call uncertain. Between the trimmed V and J ends, which lost 7 bases and 0 bases, there was a span of 7 bases. The germline V gene encodes CDR1 MNHNS and CDR2 SASEGT. The CDR3 spans 13 residues. The CDR3 sequence is CASKSDSNQPQHF. CDR3 sequence (DNA): TGTGCCAGCAAATCAGATAGCAATCAGCCCCAGCATTTT.

The rearrangement uses TRBV5-1 and TRBJ2-6; D is uncertain. The V and J ends lost 0 bases and 0 bases respectively, with 4 bases between them. CDR1 and CDR2 from the germline V gene are SGHRS and YFSETQ. The CDR3 has 15 amino acids. CDR3 nucleotides: TGCGCCAGCAGCTTGGTGCTCTCTGGGGCCAACGTCCTGACTTTC. It yields the protein CASSLVLSGANVLTF.